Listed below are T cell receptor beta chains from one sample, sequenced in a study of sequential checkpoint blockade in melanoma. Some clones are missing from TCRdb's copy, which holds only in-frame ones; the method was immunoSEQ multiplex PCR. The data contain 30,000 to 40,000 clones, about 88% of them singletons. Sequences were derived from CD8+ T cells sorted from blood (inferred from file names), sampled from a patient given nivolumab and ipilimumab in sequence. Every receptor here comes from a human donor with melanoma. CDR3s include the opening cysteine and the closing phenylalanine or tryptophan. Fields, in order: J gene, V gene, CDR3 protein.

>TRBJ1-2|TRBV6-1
CASSVFGGQSNYGYTF
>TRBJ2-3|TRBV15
CATSSLRAGTDTQYF
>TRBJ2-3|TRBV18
CATIDQNTGSTDTQYF
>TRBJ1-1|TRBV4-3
CASSQDRTGGTEAFF
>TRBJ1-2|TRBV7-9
CASSTGLNYGYTF
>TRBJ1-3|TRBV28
CASSRRAIRGWGNTIYF
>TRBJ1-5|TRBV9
CASSVSGNQPQHF
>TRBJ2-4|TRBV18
CASSPDGTGLRGIQYF
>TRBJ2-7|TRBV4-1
CASSQETYSYEQYF
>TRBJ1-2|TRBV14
CASSVAGTGVGYTF
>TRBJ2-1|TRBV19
CASSIDSGNSYNEQFF
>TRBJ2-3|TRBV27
CASSPTGTSGFSDTQYF
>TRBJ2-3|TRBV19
CASSIGVTDRTDTQYF
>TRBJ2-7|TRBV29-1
CSVALRGGSYEQYF
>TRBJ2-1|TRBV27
CASSPLGGGRFF
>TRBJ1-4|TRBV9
CASSVEGAVNEKLFF
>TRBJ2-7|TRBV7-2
CASSAGTAVYEQYF
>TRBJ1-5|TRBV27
CATSIRGSNQPQHF
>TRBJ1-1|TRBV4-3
CASSATGGSEAFF
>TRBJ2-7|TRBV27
CASSFGRGTYEQYF
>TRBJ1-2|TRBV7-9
CASSSGHTTNYGYTF
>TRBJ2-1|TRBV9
CASSASTGNEQFF
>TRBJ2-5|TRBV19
CASITGQGWKQETQYF
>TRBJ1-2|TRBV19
CASSIGQGRNYGYTF
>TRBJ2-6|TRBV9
CASSYSGANVLTF
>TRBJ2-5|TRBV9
CASSVVSLAGGEFETQYF
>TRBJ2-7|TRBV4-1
CASSPTGYEQYF
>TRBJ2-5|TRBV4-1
CASSQVETGGSETQYF
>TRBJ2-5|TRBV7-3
CASSPWGEETQYF
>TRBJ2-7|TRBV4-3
CASTRTMTGSISYEQYF
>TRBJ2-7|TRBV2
CASIGSGDSYEQYF
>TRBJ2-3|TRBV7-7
CASSSTLGGGDTQYF
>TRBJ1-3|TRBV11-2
CASHGTGDSGNTIYF
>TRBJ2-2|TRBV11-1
CASSLEAGVITGELFF
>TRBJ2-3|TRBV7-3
CASSLTRSGSTDTQYF
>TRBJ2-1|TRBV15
CATSREPGMFDEQFF
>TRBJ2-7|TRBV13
CASSWSNLGPGEVYEQYF
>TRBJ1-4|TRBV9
CASSVGRRNEKLFF
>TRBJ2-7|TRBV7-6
CASSLRPDRAYEQYF
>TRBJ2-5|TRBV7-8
CASSHPLAGEGETQYF
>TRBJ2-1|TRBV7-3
CASSSLTSGGYNEQFF